A single sample is the source of the 5 T cell receptor beta chains below, sequenced in a study of cytomegalovirus exposure and HLA in healthy donors. The PCR had 60 Vbeta and 13 Jbeta primers. Repertoires were generated with immunoSEQ multiplex PCR, while TCRdb's copy carries only in-frame clones and drops some. The table lists 70,000 to 95,000 clones, roughly 79% of them singletons. What was sequenced was PBMCs. These receptor sequences come from a man in his forties in good health and CMV-seronegative.

The chain combines TRBV27 with TRBJ2-1; TRBD2 aligns across 8 bases. The V segment lost 3 bases and the J segment 4 bases; nucleotides outside the gene matches: 5. From germline, CDR1 is MNHEY and CDR2 SMNVEV (reference sequence). The CDR3 has 15 residues. DNA of the CDR3: TGTGCCAGCAGTTTGACGGGAGGGACGTACAATGAGCAGTTCTTC. It translates to CASSLTGGTYNEQFF.

V usage is TRBV5-1 and J usage is TRBJ2-3; D might be TRBD2 (5 bases). The V and J ends lost 4 bases and 0 bases respectively, with 12 bases between them. Per the germline V gene, CDR1 is SGHRS and CDR2 is YFSETQ. CDR3 size: 15 residues. CDR3 nucleotides: TGCGCCAGCAGCGCTTACGGGGTGAGCACAGATACGCAGTATTTT. Protein product: CASSAYGVSTDTQYF.

With regard to this clone: One end of the junction fails to match germline, which may point to a read error. The rearrangement joins TRBV7-9 to TRBJ2-1; perhaps TRBD2 as D (6 bases). The germline V gene encodes CDR1 SEHNR and CDR2 FQNEAQ (reference sequence). The CDR3 covers 16 residues. The CDR3 region has the DNA TGTTCCAGCAGCTCTCCCGGGACTTTGGTAGGTATGAAGCAGTTCTTC. Translation gives CSSSSPGTLVGMKQFF.

The chain combines TRBV19 with TRBJ1-2; 7 positions match TRBD1. The CDR3 contains 14 residues. After removal of 4 bases from V and 2 bases from J, the junction contained 4 bases not matched to a gene. From germline, CDR1 is LNHDA and CDR2 SQIVND (reference sequence). The CDR3 sequence is CASSTGQKNYGYTF. CDR3 bases: TGTGCCAGTAGTACGGGACAGAAGAACTATGGCTACACCTTC.

The chain employs TRBV7-6 and TRBJ2-2, with 11 positions matching TRBD2. Germline CDR1 reads SGHVS; CDR2 reads FNYEAQ. V shed 2 bases, J shed 2 bases, and the junction held 4 bases outside the gene matches. The CDR3 loop spans 17 amino acids. This CDR3 is CASSLLAGGLNTGELFF. The DNA of the CDR3 is TGTGCCAGCAGCTTACTAGCGGGAGGACTAAACACCGGGGAGCTGTTTTTT.